What follows are 28 T cell receptor beta chains derived from one specimen sequenced in a study of T-cell reconstitution after alpha-beta-depleted transplantation in children. A library of TCRbeta sequences, prepared with unique molecular identifiers, was generated. MiXCR, applied by TCRdb to the PCR reads, yields one record per CDR3 protein. This table has under 450,000 distinct CDR3 sequences, roughly 14% appearing once. The sequenced sample was PBMCs, obtained from the stem cell graft. These receptors were collected from a human donor who donated a stem cell graft to a child with Fanconi anemia.

The chain has TRBV27 and TRBJ1-2; D is possibly TRBD1 (5 bases). V shed 4 bases and J shed 2 bases, with 11 bases lying between them. In germline, CDR1 is MNHEY, CDR2 SMNVEV (reference sequence). The CDR3 covers 14 residues. CDR3 in amino acids: CASSSGLRNYGYTF. CDR3 coding DNA: TGTGCCAGCAGTTCGGGACTGCGGAACTATGGCTACACCTTC.

There are a few counts of this clonotype. CDR3 bases: TGTGCCAGCAGTTACTCCCATTTCCCGACAGATACGCAGTATTTT. Its translation is CASSYSHFPTDTQYF. The chain carries TRBV6-2 or TRBV6-3 and TRBJ2-3, with D hard to call. This CDR3 has 15 amino acids. CDR1 MNHEY and CDR2 SVGEGT come from the germline V gene. The V gene lost 0 bases and the J gene lost 3 bases, with 10 bases spanning the gap.

This clonotype was detected many times. The chain has TRBV12-3 or TRBV12-4 and TRBJ2-5, with D possibly matching TRBD2 (5 bases). CDR3 length: 13 amino acids. V lost 2 bases, J lost 4 bases, and 8 bases lay in between. CDR3 sequence reads: CASSLKRRETQYF. CDR3 DNA sequence: TGTGCCAGCAGTTTAAAGCGGAGAGAGACCCAGTACTTC.

This clonotype has at least ten counts. Here the CDR3 DNA reads TGTGCCAGCAGCCCACCCAGGTCCGTGAACACTGAAGCTTTCTTT. This sequence encodes CASSPPRSVNTEAFF. The chain employs TRBV6-1 and TRBJ1-1; D unclear. V shed 6 bases and J shed 0 bases, with 14 bases lying between them. The CDR3 length is 15 residues. Germline loops: CDR1 MNHNS, CDR2 SASEGT.

In this sample, this clonotype turned up many times. The chain employs TRBV11-2 and TRBJ1-2, with 7 bases lining up with TRBD1. CDR1 SGHAT and CDR2 FQNNGV come from the germline V gene. The CDR3 has 13 amino acids. After removal of 5 bases from V and 0 bases from J, the junction contained 0 bases not matched to a gene. Here the CDR3 DNA reads TGTGCCAGCAGCCAGGGGGCTAACTATGGCTACACCTTC. This codes for CASSQGANYGYTF.

This clonotype was seen many times. V usage is TRBV6-2 or TRBV6-3 and J usage is TRBJ2-7, with TRBD2 matching over 12 bases. Germline lookup yields CDR1 MNHEY and CDR2 SVGEGT. V shed 6 bases and J 3 bases; nucleotides not matched to a gene: 6. This CDR3 has 15 amino acids. The CDR3 protein is CASSPSGGAVYEQYF. Written as DNA, the CDR3 is TGTGCCAGCAGCCCTAGCGGGGGGGCCGTCTACGAGCAGTACTTC.

The V gene is TRBV11-2, the J gene TRBJ1-1; 7 bases line up with TRBD1. CDR3 size: 17 residues. In germline, CDR1 is SGHAT, CDR2 FQNNGV. J lost 4 bases, V lost 4 bases, and 15 bases had no gene match. The CDR3 sequence is CASSSSLQTGWSTEAFF. The DNA of the CDR3 is TGTGCCAGCAGCTCAAGCCTCCAGACAGGGTGGAGCACTGAAGCTTTCTTT.

The rearrangement links TRBV20-1 to TRBJ1-1; perhaps TRBD1 as D (5 bases). CDR3 length: 15 amino acids. With 6 bases removed from V and 2 bases from J, the gap between germline ends came to 19 bases. Germline V CDR1 and CDR2: DFQATT, SNEGSKA (reference sequence). The CDR3 here is CSATQGRTGNTEAFF. The CDR3 coding sequence is TGCAGTGCGACCCAGGGCCGGACGGGCAACACTGAAGCTTTCTTT.

This clonotype came up many times. This chain connects TRBV29-1 to TRBJ2-6; TRBD2 agrees at 7 bases. Germline V lookup: CDR1 SQVTM, CDR2 ANQGSEA. V was clipped by 0 bases and J by 1 base; unmatched bases: 9. CDR3 size: 18 residues. CDR3 sequence (DNA): TGCAGCGTTGAAGATGGGAGGGTGCTAGGTTCTGGGGCCAACGTCCTGACTTTC. It translates to CSVEDGRVLGSGANVLTF.

Here the CDR3 DNA reads TGCGCCAGCAGCGAGGGGAGGAATCAAGAGACCCAGTACTTC. This codes for CASSEGRNQETQYF. This chain uses TRBV5-1 with TRBJ2-5; D might be TRBD2 (6 bases). This CDR3 region has 14 residues. Germline V gene sequence: CDR1 SGHRS, CDR2 YFSETQ. V was shortened by 4 bases and J by 2 bases, with 12 bases between the two germline ends.

This clonotype came up many times. The chain links TRBV24-1 to TRBJ2-5; 9 bases line up with TRBD1. V gave up 2 bases and J gave up 3 bases; unmatched junction bases: 3. The germline V gene encodes CDR1 KGHDR and CDR2 SFDVKD. There are 15 residues in the CDR3. This CDR3 is CATSDSRQGEETQYF. CDR3 in DNA: TGTGCCACCAGTGATTCTCGACAGGGGGAAGAGACCCAGTACTTC.

This clonotype was seen many times. CDR3 sequence: CASSSRDFYNEQFF. The CDR3 region has the DNA TGCGCCAGCAGCTCCCGGGACTTCTACAATGAGCAGTTCTTC. The rearrangement links TRBV5-1 to TRBJ2-1; tentative D call: TRBD2 (6 bases). V was shortened by 3 bases and J by 3 bases, with 10 bases between the two germline ends. From germline, CDR1 is SGHRS and CDR2 YFSETQ. This CDR3 is built from 14 residues.

There are many counts of this clonotype. The rearrangement uses TRBV5-1 and TRBJ2-1; 15 bases fit TRBD2. The CDR3 spans 16 residues. CDR1 is SGHRS and CDR2 is YFSETQ in the germline V gene. V dropped 3 bases and J dropped 6; count of bases not matched to a gene: 4. The CDR3 protein is CASSSGLAGGPNEQFF. Written as DNA, the CDR3 is TGCGCCAGCAGCTCCGGACTAGCGGGGGGGCCCAATGAGCAGTTCTTC.

The rearrangement joins TRBV20-1 to TRBJ1-1; D might be TRBD1 (5 bases). Germline V gives CDR1 DFQATT, CDR2 SNEGSKA (reference sequence). Trimming removed 7 bases from V and 1 base from J, with 10 bases in between. The CDR3 has 12 amino acids. The DNA for the CDR3 is TGCAGTGTCAGGAGGGGGAACACTGAAGCTTTCTTT. Encoded protein: CSVRRGNTEAFF.

This clonotype was counted ten times or more. V gene TRBV20-1 combines with J gene TRBJ2-3, with D possibly being TRBD2 (6 bases). The CDR3 has 12 residues. CDR1 and CDR2 (germline): DFQATT, SNEGSKA (reference sequence). With 6 bases removed from V and 6 bases from J, the gap between germline ends came to 13 bases. CDR3 sequence reads: CSAPGVGDTQYF. CDR3 DNA sequence: TGCAGTGCACCGGGGGTTGGGGATACGCAGTATTTT.

This clonotype was counted only a few times. The V call is TRBV5-4, the J call TRBJ2-3, with TRBD2 matching over 8 bases. CDR3 length: 16 amino acids. Germline assignment: CDR1 SGHNT and CDR2 YYREEE (reference sequence). V lost 2 bases and J lost 2; bases outside the gene matches: 7. This CDR3 is CASSFLRGADTDTQYF. CDR3 coding DNA: TGTGCCAGCAGCTTTCTGCGGGGGGCCGACACAGATACGCAGTATTTT.

This clonotype has just a few counts. V and J are TRBV5-1 and TRBJ2-1, with 9 bases identical to TRBD1. Per the germline V gene, CDR1 is SGHRS and CDR2 is YFSETQ. The V segment lost 3 bases and the J segment 0 bases; nucleotides outside the gene matches: 4. CDR3 size: 16 residues. The CDR3 nucleotides read TGCGCCAGCAGCTCCCGGGACAGGGTCTCCTACAATGAGCAGTTCTTC. This sequence encodes CASSSRDRVSYNEQFF.

This clonotype was detected ten times or more. The chain carries TRBV4-2 and TRBJ2-3, with D hard to call. This CDR3 spans 14 amino acids. V was trimmed by 0 bases and J by 5 bases, leaving 9 bases between them. Germline-derived CDR1 and CDR2 are LGHNA and YNFKEQ. The CDR3 loop reads CASSQEPSVDTQYF. The CDR3 DNA follows: TGTGCCAGCAGCCAAGAACCTAGTGTAGATACGCAGTATTTT.

V gene TRBV5-1 combines with J gene TRBJ2-2; perhaps TRBD1 as D (6 bases). The V end lost 3 bases, the J end lost 1 base, and 13 bases lay between the germline ends. Germline V gene sequence: CDR1 SGHRS, CDR2 YFSETQ. The CDR3 runs 16 residues. The DNA of the CDR3 is TGCGCCAGCAGCTCCCCGGGACACGAGAACACCGGGGAGCTGTTTTTT. Residues: CASSSPGHENTGELFF.

V gene TRBV4-3 combines with J gene TRBJ1-2, with 8 positions matching TRBD1. The CDR3 has 15 amino acids. Germline CDR1 and CDR2: LGHNA and YSLEER. Trimming cost V 4 bases and J 5 bases; bases outside gene matches: 9. The CDR3, as DNA: TGCGCCAGCAGCCCCTCCGGGACAGGAGATTATGGCTACACCTTC. Translation gives CASSPSGTGDYGYTF.

This clonotype was counted only a few times. The chain is built from TRBV7-8 and TRBJ2-1; 12 bases map to TRBD2. The germline gives CDR1 SGHVS, CDR2 FQNEAQ. After removal of 5 bases from V and 8 bases from J, the junction contained 10 bases not matched to a gene. CDR3 size: 16 residues. The DNA for the CDR3 is TGTGCCAGCAGCCGGGGACTAGCGGGCCCTGGGGATGAGCAGTTCTTC. Its translation: CASSRGLAGPGDEQFF.

The table lists this clonotype with many counts. The chain links TRBV7-2 to TRBJ2-1, with a tentative D call TRBD1 (6 bases). V was trimmed by 5 bases and J by 3 bases, leaving 11 bases between them. CDR3 length: 14 amino acids. The germline gives CDR1 SGHTA, CDR2 FQGNSA. The CDR3 sequence: CASSQGTVYNEQFF. CDR3 sequence (DNA): TGTGCCAGCAGCCAGGGGACGGTCTACAATGAGCAGTTCTTC. Full variable domain (rest looked up from reference TRBV7-2 and TRBJ2-1): GAGVSQSPSNKVTEKGKDVELRCDPISGHTALYWYRQSLGQGLEFLIYFQGNSAPDKSGLPSDRFSAERTGGSVSTLTIQRTQQEDSAVYLCASSQGTVYNEQFFGPGTRLTVL.

At least ten counts were recorded for this clonotype. This chain joins TRBV7-2 and TRBJ2-3; 11 bases align to TRBD2. The length of the CDR3 is 16 residues. Germline CDR1 SGHTA, CDR2 FQGNSA. With 3 bases clipped from V and 4 bases from J, the junction kept 6 bases outside the gene matches. CDR3: CASSLTGTSGADTQYF. In DNA form, the CDR3 reads TGTGCCAGCAGCTTGACCGGGACTAGCGGTGCAGATACGCAGTATTTT.

The table lists this clonotype with a few counts. The chain carries TRBV6-1 and TRBJ1-2; D is possibly TRBD1 (6 bases). The V gene's germline CDR1 is MNHNS and CDR2 SASEGT. Trimming stripped 7 bases from V and 8 bases from J, with 23 bases between. The CDR3 has 15 amino acids. CDR3 amino acids: CASTITAVQGRGYTF. In DNA, the CDR3 is TGTGCCAGCACCATAACAGCTGTACAGGGTCGGGGCTACACCTTC.

This clonotype was detected ten times or more. The chain joins TRBV28 to TRBJ2-2; D might be TRBD1 or TRBD2, each matching 5 bases. The germline gives CDR1 MDHEN, CDR2 SYDVKM. Trimming took 7 bases from V and 3 from J, leaving 9 bases between them. This CDR3 is 13 amino acids long. The CDR3 coding sequence is TGTGCCAGCACAGGGCGGGACACCGGGGAGCTGTTTTTT. Amino acids: CASTGRDTGELFF. Full variable domain (outside the CDR3, taken from reference TRBV28 and TRBJ2-2): DVKVTQSSRYLVKRTGEKVFLECVQDMDHENMFWYRQDPGLGLRLIYFSYDVKMKEKGDIPEGYSVSREKKERFSLILESASTNQTSMYLCASTGRDTGELFFGEGSRLTVL.

This clonotype was counted ten times or more. The V and J genes are TRBV29-1 and TRBJ2-7, with TRBD1 matching over 7 bases. CDR3 length: 11 residues. The trim removed 5 bases at V and 5 bases at J, leaving 3 bases unmatched. In germline, CDR1 is SQVTM, CDR2 ANQGSEA. For the CDR3, the DNA is TGCAGCGTTCGGGACAGCCACGAGCAGTACTTC. The encoded protein is CSVRDSHEQYF.

The V gene is TRBV9, the J gene TRBJ2-2; D tentatively fits TRBD1 or TRBD2 (6 bases each). This CDR3 is 14 amino acids long. Per germline, CDR1 SGDLS and CDR2 YYNGEE. V was clipped by 4 bases and J by 8 bases, with 15 bases between them. CDR3 in DNA: TGTGCCAGCAGCCTCCGAGGGGGGCAGGGGGAGCTGTTTTTT. Translating it yields CASSLRGGQGELFF.

The genes are TRBV11-3 and TRBJ2-2; no definite D call. This CDR3 spans 14 amino acids. V gave up 3 bases and J gave up 6 bases, with 11 bases separating them. Germline CDR1 SGHNT, CDR2 YENEEA. CDR3: CASSFRSGAGELFF. CDR3 nucleotide sequence: TGTGCCAGCAGCTTCCGATCCGGAGCCGGGGAGCTGTTTTTT.